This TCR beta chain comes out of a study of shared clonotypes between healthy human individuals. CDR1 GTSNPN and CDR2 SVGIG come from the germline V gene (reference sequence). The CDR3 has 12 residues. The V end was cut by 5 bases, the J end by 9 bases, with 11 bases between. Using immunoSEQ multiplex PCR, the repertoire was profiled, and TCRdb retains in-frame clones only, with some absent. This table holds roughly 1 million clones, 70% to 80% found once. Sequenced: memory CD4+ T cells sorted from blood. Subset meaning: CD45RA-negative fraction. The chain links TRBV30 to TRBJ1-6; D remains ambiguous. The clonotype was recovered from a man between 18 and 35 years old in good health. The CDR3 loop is CAWRNPGSPLHF. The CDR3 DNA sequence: TGTGCCTGGCGAAACCCTGGTTCACCCCTCCACTTT.